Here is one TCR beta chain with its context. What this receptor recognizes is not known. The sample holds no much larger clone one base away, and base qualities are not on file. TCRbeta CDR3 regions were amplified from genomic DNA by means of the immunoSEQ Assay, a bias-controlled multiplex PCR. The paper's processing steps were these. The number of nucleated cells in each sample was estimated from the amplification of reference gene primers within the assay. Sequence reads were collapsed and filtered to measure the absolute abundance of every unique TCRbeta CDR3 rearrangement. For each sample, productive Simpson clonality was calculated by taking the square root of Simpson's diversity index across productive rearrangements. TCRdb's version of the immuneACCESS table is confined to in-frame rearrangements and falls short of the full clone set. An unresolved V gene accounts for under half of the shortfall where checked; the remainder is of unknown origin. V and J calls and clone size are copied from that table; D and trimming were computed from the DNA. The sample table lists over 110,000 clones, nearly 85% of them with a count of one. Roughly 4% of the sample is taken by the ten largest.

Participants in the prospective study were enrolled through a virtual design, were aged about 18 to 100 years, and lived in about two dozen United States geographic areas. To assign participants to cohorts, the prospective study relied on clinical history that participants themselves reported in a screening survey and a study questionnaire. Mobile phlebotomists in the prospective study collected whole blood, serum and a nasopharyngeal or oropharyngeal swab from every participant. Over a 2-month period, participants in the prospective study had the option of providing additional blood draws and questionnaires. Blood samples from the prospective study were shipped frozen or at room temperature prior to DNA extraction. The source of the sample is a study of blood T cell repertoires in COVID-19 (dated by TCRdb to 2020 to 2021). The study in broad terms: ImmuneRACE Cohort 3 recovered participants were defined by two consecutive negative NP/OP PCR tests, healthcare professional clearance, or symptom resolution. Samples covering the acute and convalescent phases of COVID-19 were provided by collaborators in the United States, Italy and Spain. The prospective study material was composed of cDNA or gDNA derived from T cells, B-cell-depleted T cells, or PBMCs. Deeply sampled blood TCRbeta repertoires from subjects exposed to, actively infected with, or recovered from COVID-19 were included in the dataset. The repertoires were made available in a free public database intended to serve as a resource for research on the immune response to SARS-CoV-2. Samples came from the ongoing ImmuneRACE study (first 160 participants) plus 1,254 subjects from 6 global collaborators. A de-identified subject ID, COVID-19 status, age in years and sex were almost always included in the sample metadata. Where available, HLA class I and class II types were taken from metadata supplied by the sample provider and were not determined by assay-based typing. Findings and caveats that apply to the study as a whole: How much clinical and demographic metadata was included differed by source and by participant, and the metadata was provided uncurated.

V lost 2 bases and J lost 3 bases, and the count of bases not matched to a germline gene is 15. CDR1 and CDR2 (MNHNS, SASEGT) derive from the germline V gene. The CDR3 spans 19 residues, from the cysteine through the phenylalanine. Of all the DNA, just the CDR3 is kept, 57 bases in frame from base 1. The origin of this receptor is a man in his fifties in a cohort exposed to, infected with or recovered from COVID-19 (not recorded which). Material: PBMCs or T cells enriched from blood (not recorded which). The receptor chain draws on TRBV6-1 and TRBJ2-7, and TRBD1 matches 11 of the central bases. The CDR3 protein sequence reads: CASSELDRGRASRLYEQYF. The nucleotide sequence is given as TGTGCCAGCAGTGAATTGGACAGGGGGCGTGCTAGCAGACTCTACGAGCAGTACTTC.